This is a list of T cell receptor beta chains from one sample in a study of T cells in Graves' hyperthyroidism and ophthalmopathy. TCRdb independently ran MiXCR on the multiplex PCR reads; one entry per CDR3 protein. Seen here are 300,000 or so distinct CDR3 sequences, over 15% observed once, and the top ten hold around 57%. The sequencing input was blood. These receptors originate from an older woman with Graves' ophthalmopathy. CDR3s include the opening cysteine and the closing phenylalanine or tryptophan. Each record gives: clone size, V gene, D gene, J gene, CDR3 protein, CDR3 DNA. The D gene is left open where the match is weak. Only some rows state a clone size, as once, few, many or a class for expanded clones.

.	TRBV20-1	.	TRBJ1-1	CSARDGRRSEGDTEAFF	TGCAGTGCTAGAGATGGCAGGCGATCCGAGGGGGACACTGAAGCTTTCTTT
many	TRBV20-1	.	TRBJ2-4	CSALGESRNIQYF	TGCAGTGCCCTTGGAGAGTCACGTAACATTCAGTACTTC
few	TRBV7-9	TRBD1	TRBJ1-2	CASSSEGGFGGYTF	TGTGCCAGCAGTTCGGAAGGGGGCTTCGGGGGCTACACCTTC
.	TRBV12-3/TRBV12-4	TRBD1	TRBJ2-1	CASSLGLGQGAYNEQFF	TGTGCCAGCAGTTTAGGGTTGGGACAGGGGGCCTACAATGAGCAGTTCTTC
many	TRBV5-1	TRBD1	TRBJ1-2	CASSPTTGKDGYTF	TGCGCCAGCAGCCCCACGACAGGGAAGGATGGCTACACCTTC
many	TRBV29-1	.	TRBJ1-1	CSVVLFRGSGAFF	TGCAGCGTTGTCCTATTTCGGGGTTCAGGCGCTTTCTTT
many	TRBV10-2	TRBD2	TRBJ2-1	CASSDAGGPGEQFF	TGCGCCAGCAGTGATGCGGGGGGGCCGGGTGAGCAGTTCTTC
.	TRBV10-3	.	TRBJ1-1	CAISNQTGGSGAFF	TGTGCCATCAGTAACCAGACAGGCGGGAGTGGAGCTTTCTTT
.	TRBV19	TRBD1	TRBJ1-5	CASNKDRGQPNQPQHF	TGTGCCAGTAATAAGGACAGGGGACAGCCCAATCAGCCCCAGCATTTT
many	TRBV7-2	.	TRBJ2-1	CASSLLGSYNEQFF	TGTGCCAGCAGCTTACTCGGGAGCTACAATGAGCAGTTCTTC